This is a list of T cell receptor beta chains from one sample in a study of T cell changes during pregnancy in multiple sclerosis. Assay used: immunoSEQ multiplex PCR; TCRdb lists only in-frame clones, some missing. The sample lists approximately 100,000 clones; 85% to 95% were seen once. Sequences were derived from peripheral blood, sampled after pregnancy. These TCRs come from a female donor with multiple sclerosis, enrolled in a pregnancy study. Both conserved end residues are part of each CDR3. A D gene is named only where the DNA matches it firmly. Some rows mark clone size as missing; the rest say once, few, many or name a class of expanded clone.

J,size,V,D,CDR3,DNA
TRBJ2-7,-,TRBV9,TRBD1,CASSSGGTGAVEQYF,TGTGCCAGCAGCTCAGGGGGGACAGGGGCTGTCGAGCAGTACTTC
TRBJ1-1,-,TRBV27,-,CASTGQGNTEAFF,TGTGCCAGTACGGGACAAGGGAACACTGAAGCTTTCTTT
TRBJ2-1,-,TRBV5-1,-,CASSHLGRVDEQFF,TGCGCCAGCAGCCACCTGGGCAGGGTCGATGAGCAGTTCTTC
TRBJ2-1,-,TRBV6-1,-,CASSENRGNHEQFF,TGTGCCAGCAGTGAAAACCGGGGGAACCATGAGCAGTTCTTC
TRBJ2-3,-,TRBV18,TRBD2,CASSPNSGRPTIDTQYF,TGTGCCAGCTCACCCAATAGCGGGAGGCCTACCATAGATACGCAGTATTTT
TRBJ2-3,-,TRBV5-1,TRBD2,CASSLQAGITDTQYF,TGCGCCAGCAGCCTCCAAGCGGGGATCACAGATACGCAGTATTTT
TRBJ2-1,-,TRBV5-1,TRBD2,CASSLRIRGSLSNEQFF,TGCGCCAGCAGCTTGCGCATTCGCGGGAGTCTTTCCAATGAGCAGTTCTTC
TRBJ2-3,-,TRBV7-2,-,CASSVGGTSTDTQYF,TGTGCCAGCAGCGTAGGGGGGACTAGCACAGATACGCAGTATTTT
TRBJ1-2,-,TRBV5-1,-,CASSLTGGHGYTF,TGCGCCAGCAGCTTGACGGGGGGCCATGGCTACACCTTC
TRBJ1-5,-,TRBV6-1,-,CASSSLRGGNQPQHF,TGTGCCAGCAGTTCCTTACGGGGAGGCAATCAGCCCCAGCATTTT
TRBJ1-2,-,TRBV19,TRBD1,CASSPRTGRNYGYTF,TGTGCCAGTAGTCCACGGACAGGGAGGAACTATGGCTACACCTTC
TRBJ2-7,-,TRBV30,-,CAWRRGGAAYLEQYF,TGTGCCTGGAGGAGGGGGGGCGCCGCGTACCTTGAGCAGTACTTC
TRBJ2-2,-,TRBV30,-,CAWSVELTGELFF,TGTGCCTGGAGTGTTGAGCTTACCGGGGAGCTGTTTTTT
TRBJ2-2,few,TRBV18,TRBD1,CASSTPGQGSGELFF,TGTGCCAGCTCAACTCCCGGACAGGGCTCCGGGGAGCTGTTTTTT
TRBJ2-7,-,TRBV27,TRBD2,CASSVRLAGVGNEQYF,TGTGCCAGCAGTGTCAGACTAGCGGGAGTAGGCAACGAGCAGTACTTC
TRBJ1-5,-,TRBV11-1,-,CASSLRGFNQPQHF,TGTGCCAGCAGCTTACGGGGGTTTAATCAGCCCCAGCATTTT
TRBJ2-3,-,TRBV30,TRBD2,CAWKLAGTDTQYF,TGTGCCTGGAAGCTAGCGGGCACAGATACGCAGTATTTT
TRBJ2-3,-,TRBV9,-,CASSVDGGQGTDTQYF,TGTGCCAGCAGCGTGGACGGCGGGCAGGGCACAGATACGCAGTATTTT
TRBJ1-1,-,TRBV29-1,-,CSVDRGNTEAFF,TGCAGCGTTGATCGGGGTAACACTGAAGCTTTCTTT
TRBJ1-2,-,TRBV7-2,-,CASSLGVRAYYGYTF,TGTGCCAGCAGCTTAGGAGTCAGGGCCTACTATGGCTACACCTTC
TRBJ1-1,-,TRBV2,-,CASTGTFNTEAFF,TGTGCCAGCACAGGGACATTTAACACTGAAGCTTTCTTT
TRBJ2-7,-,TRBV28,-,CASTSSGSYEQYF,TGTGCCAGCACGTCGTCCGGGTCCTACGAGCAGTACTTC
TRBJ1-5,-,TRBV5-6,-,CASSGGGGDRYSNQPQHF,TGTGCCAGCAGTGGGGGAGGAGGGGATCGATATAGCAATCAGCCCCAGCATTTT
TRBJ1-3,-,TRBV5-1,-,CASSLAMGGSGNTIYF,TGCGCCAGCAGCTTGGCCATGGGGGGCTCTGGAAACACCATATATTTT
TRBJ2-7,-,TRBV18,-,CASSSGTYEQYF,TGTGCCAGCTCATCGGGTACCTACGAGCAGTACTTC
TRBJ1-1,-,TRBV6-1,-,CASSEGAGMNTEAFF,TGTGCCAGCAGTGAAGGGGCGGGGATGAACACTGAAGCTTTCTTT
TRBJ2-3,once,TRBV10-1,-,CASSGSSGTTDTQYF,TGCGCCAGCAGTGGAAGTAGCGGTACCACAGATACGCAGTATTTT
TRBJ1-5,-,TRBV2,TRBD1,CASSLTTGSGQPQHF,TGTGCCAGCAGTTTAACGACAGGGTCTGGGCAGCCCCAGCATTTT
TRBJ2-1,-,TRBV5-5,-,CASSGRGYNEQFF,TGTGCCAGCAGTGGCAGGGGCTACAATGAGCAGTTCTTC
TRBJ2-1,-,TRBV7-3,-,CASSLTGGNNEQFF,TGTGCCAGCAGCTTAACCGGCGGAAACAATGAGCAGTTCTTC
TRBJ1-1,-,TRBV21-1,-,CASTLWVADTEAFF,TGTGCCAGCACCCTCTGGGTCGCGGACACTGAAGCTTTCTTT
TRBJ1-1,-,TRBV6-5,-,CASSYGRANTEAFF,TGTGCCAGCAGTTACGGCAGGGCGAACACTGAAGCTTTCTTT
TRBJ1-4,-,TRBV27,TRBD1,CASSKVQGAGDEKLFF,TGTGCCAGCAGTAAAGTTCAGGGGGCTGGGGATGAAAAACTGTTTTTT
TRBJ2-2,-,TRBV5-6,TRBD2,CASSWTGSGGFAGELFF,TGTGCCAGCAGCTGGACAGGTAGCGGGGGGTTCGCCGGGGAGCTGTTTTTT
TRBJ2-2,once,TRBV5-4,-,CASSLRETGELFF,TGTGCCAGCAGCTTACGGGAGACCGGGGAGCTGTTTTTT
TRBJ2-7,-,TRBV7-2,-,CASSLSGRRTEGEQYF,TGTGCCAGCAGCTTATCAGGTCGCAGGACCGAGGGCGAGCAGTACTTC
TRBJ1-3,-,TRBV5-1,TRBD1,CASSSAGQGNTIYF,TGCGCCAGCAGCTCCGCGGGACAGGGAAACACCATATATTTT